A selection of T cell receptor beta chains follows, all from one sample in a study of control samples from healthy donors and cancer patients. Using immunoSEQ multiplex PCR, the repertoire was profiled, and TCRdb retains in-frame clones only, with some absent. The sample consists of 100,000 to 150,000 clones, about 90% of them appearing once. Sequenced material: blood. Receptors were obtained from a young man in good health. Both conserved end residues are part of each CDR3. The order of the fields is D gene, V gene, J gene, clone size, CDR3 DNA, CDR3 protein. A D gene is named only where the DNA matches it firmly. Size is stated for part of the rows, as once, few or many counts, or as a class when the clone is expanded.

d_call: TRBD1
v_call: TRBV7-3
j_call: TRBJ2-1
clone_size: -
cdr3_nt: TGTGCCAGCAGCTTGGACAGGGGGCAATACAATGAGCAGTTCTTC
cdr3_aa: CASSLDRGQYNEQFF

d_call: TRBD1
v_call: TRBV5-1
j_call: TRBJ1-3
clone_size: -
cdr3_nt: TGCGCCAGCAGCCCGGGGACAGGGACTGGAAACACCATATATTTT
cdr3_aa: CASSPGTGTGNTIYF

d_call: -
v_call: TRBV5-1
j_call: TRBJ2-3
clone_size: -
cdr3_nt: TGCGCCAGCAGCAATTCCCTTTTCACAGATACGCAGTATTTT
cdr3_aa: CASSNSLFTDTQYF

d_call: -
v_call: TRBV7-6
j_call: TRBJ1-1
clone_size: -
cdr3_nt: TGTGCCAGCAGCAACCGACCGGACACTGAAGCTTTCTTT
cdr3_aa: CASSNRPDTEAFF

d_call: -
v_call: TRBV25-1
j_call: TRBJ1-3
clone_size: few
cdr3_nt: TGTGCCAGCAGTAGAATTTCAGGAAACACCATATATTTT
cdr3_aa: CASSRISGNTIYF

d_call: TRBD1
v_call: TRBV24-1
j_call: TRBJ2-1
clone_size: -
cdr3_nt: TGTGCCACCAGTTCATCATCCGGACAGGGAATAATAAATGAGCAGTTCTTC
cdr3_aa: CATSSSSGQGIINEQFF

d_call: TRBD1
v_call: TRBV6-5
j_call: TRBJ1-2
clone_size: -
cdr3_nt: TGTGCCAGCAGTTCGGCACATACAGGGGACTATGGCTACACCTTC
cdr3_aa: CASSSAHTGDYGYTF

d_call: -
v_call: TRBV24-1
j_call: TRBJ2-2
clone_size: -
cdr3_nt: TGTGCCACCAGTGACCCGGGCCCTAGCGGGGAGCTGTTTTTT
cdr3_aa: CATSDPGPSGELFF

d_call: -
v_call: TRBV28
j_call: TRBJ2-2
clone_size: -
cdr3_nt: TGTGCCAGCAGTCCCCTGACTAGTGCCAACACCGGGGAGCTGTTTTTT
cdr3_aa: CASSPLTSANTGELFF

d_call: -
v_call: TRBV29-1
j_call: TRBJ2-7
clone_size: once
cdr3_nt: TGCAGCGTTGAAGTGGCGACAGCCTCCTACGAGCAGTACTTC
cdr3_aa: CSVEVATASYEQYF